In its sample, the clone carrying this T cell receptor beta chain was seen many times. This entry belongs to a study of blood T cell repertoires in COVID-19. Across the study: Material from acute and convalescent COVID-19 was sourced from the United States, Italy and Spain. In each case, the material was cDNA or gDNA derived from T cells, B-cell-depleted T cells, or PBMCs.

The CDR3 spans 15 residues. The trim removed 2 bases at V and 7 bases at J, leaving 6 bases unmatched. Germline-derived CDR1 and CDR2 are LNHDA and SQIVND (reference sequence). Generated by immunoSEQ multiplex PCR, the TCRdb table keeps only in-frame clones and is missing some. There are under 300,000 clones in the sample; about nine tenths occur only once, and about 2% lies in the top ten. This study enrolled people aged 18 to 89 from about two dozen US geographic areas. The material sequenced was PBMCs or T cells enriched from blood (not recorded which). The receptor was isolated from a woman aged 40 to 50 with acute COVID-19. The J gene is TRBJ1-5, the V gene TRBV19; 9 bases align to TRBD1. Written as DNA, the CDR3 is TGTGCCAGTAGTATATGGACAGGGGAGAGGCAGCCCCAGCATTTT. It yields the protein CASSIWTGERQPQHF.